These 6 T cell receptor beta chains came from one sample sequenced in a study of cytomegalovirus exposure and HLA in healthy donors. The study ran its PCR with 60 Vbeta and 13 Jbeta primers. The table came from immunoSEQ multiplex PCR; TCRdb's copy has only in-frame clones and leaves some out. The data show 110,000 to 150,000 clones, with about 72% seen just once and 2% to 2.5% held by the top ten. The sequenced material came from PBMCs. The source is a man in his forties in good health and CMV-seronegative.

The rearrangement joins TRBV6-1 to TRBJ1-2; 9 bases align to TRBD1. V was pared by 5 bases and J by 8 bases, with 12 bases of the junction left unmatched. This CDR3 region has 15 residues. Germline assignment: CDR1 MNHNS and CDR2 SASEGT. The chain's CDR3 is CASSPTGTGIGGYTF. CDR3 coding DNA: TGTGCCAGCAGTCCTACCGGGACAGGGATTGGGGGCTACACCTTC.

J is TRBJ2-1 and V is TRBV5-1; 7 bases fit TRBD2. Trimming took 2 bases from V and 6 from J; bases not matched to a gene: 8. The CDR3 is made up of 15 amino acids. Germline CDR1 and CDR2: SGHRS and YFSETQ. This chain's CDR3 is CASSFSSGVFNEQFF. The CDR3 DNA reads as TGCGCCAGCAGCTTTTCCAGCGGGGTATTCAATGAGCAGTTCTTC.

The gene calls are TRBV5-6 and TRBJ2-5; D is uncertain. Per the germline V gene, CDR1 is SGHDT and CDR2 is YYEEEE. Trimming cost V 4 bases and J 2 bases, with 3 bases left between them. The CDR3 is 11 amino acids. CDR3 DNA: TGTGCCAGCAGCATACAAGAGACCCAGTACTTC. Translating gives CASSIQETQYF.

The CDR3 nucleotides are TGCACCAGCAGCCCTTTATTACCAGGACTAGCGGGGCTGAGCTCCTACGAGCAGTACTTC. It encodes CTSSPLLPGLAGLSSYEQYF. The chain recombines TRBV1 with TRBJ2-7; TRBD2, the table's D call, lacks a check against the DNA. TRBV1 constitutes a pseudogene. This CDR3 has 20 amino acids.

The genes are TRBV27 and TRBJ1-2; 7 nucleotides align to TRBD1. The CDR3 is 16 residues long. Germline V gene sequence: CDR1 MNHEY, CDR2 SMNVEV (reference sequence). V trimming: 5 bases; J trimming: 5 bases; junction bases outside the gene matches: 14. The CDR3 loop is CASSRDLQGKLYGYTF. Written as DNA, the CDR3 is TGTGCCAGCAGTCGCGACCTACAGGGGAAGTTGTATGGCTACACCTTC.

The V call is TRBV7-9, the J call TRBJ1-2; D is ambiguous. Germline loops: CDR1 SEHNR, CDR2 FQNEAQ (reference sequence). V was shortened by 3 bases and J by 4 bases, with 9 bases between the two germline ends. This CDR3 contains 13 residues. CDR3 region: CASSFTGFYGYTF. The CDR3 DNA reads as TGTGCCAGCAGCTTTACGGGATTCTATGGCTACACCTTC.